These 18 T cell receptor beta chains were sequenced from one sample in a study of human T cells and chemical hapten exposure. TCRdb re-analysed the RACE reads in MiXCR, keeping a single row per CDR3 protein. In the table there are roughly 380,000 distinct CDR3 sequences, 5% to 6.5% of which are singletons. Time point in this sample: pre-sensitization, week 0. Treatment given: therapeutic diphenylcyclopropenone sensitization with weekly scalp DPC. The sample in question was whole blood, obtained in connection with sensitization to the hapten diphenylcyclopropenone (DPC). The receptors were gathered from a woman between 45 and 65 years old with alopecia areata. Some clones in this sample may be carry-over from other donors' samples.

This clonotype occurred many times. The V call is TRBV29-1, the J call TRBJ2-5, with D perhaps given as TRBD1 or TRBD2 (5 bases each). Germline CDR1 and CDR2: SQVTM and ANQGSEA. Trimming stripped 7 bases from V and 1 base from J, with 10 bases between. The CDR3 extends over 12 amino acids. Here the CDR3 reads CSGGRVQETQYF. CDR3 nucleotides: TGCAGCGGGGGACGGGTCCAAGAGACCCAGTACTTC.

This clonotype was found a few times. Written as DNA, the CDR3 is TGTGCCAGCAGCTTGAGGTTCGGGACTAGCAATGAGCAGTTCTTC. Residues: CASSLRFGTSNEQFF. The chain couples TRBV5-5 to TRBJ2-1; 8 bases match TRBD2. With V trimmed by 1 base and J by 6 bases, 6 bases remained unmatched. Germline CDR1 is SGHKS and CDR2 is YYEKEE (reference sequence). This CDR3 has 15 residues.

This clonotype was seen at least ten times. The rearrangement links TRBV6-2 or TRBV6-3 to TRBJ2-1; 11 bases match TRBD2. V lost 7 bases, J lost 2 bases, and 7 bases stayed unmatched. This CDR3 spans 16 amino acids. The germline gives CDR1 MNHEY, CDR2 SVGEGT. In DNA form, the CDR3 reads TGTGCCAGCACTCTCCTAGCGGGGGGCCCCTACAATGAGCAGTTCTTC. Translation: CASTLLAGGPYNEQFF.

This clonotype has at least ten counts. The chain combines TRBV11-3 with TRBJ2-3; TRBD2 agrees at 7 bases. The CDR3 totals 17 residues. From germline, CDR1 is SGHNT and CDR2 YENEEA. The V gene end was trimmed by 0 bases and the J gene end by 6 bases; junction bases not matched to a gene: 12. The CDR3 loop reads CASSLEGAGTLADTQYF. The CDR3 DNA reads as TGTGCCAGCAGCTTAGAAGGAGCGGGGACCCTTGCCGATACGCAGTATTTT.

CDR3 DNA: TGTGCCAGCAGTTACTCGACTAGCGGCCCCTACGAGCAGTACTTC. Protein: CASSYSTSGPYEQYF. The rearrangement joins TRBV6-5 to TRBJ2-7; 9 nucleotides align to TRBD2. Unmatched junction bases numbered 2, after V lost 0 bases and J lost 2 bases. Germline CDR1 MNHEY, CDR2 SVGAGI. CDR3 length: 15 amino acids.

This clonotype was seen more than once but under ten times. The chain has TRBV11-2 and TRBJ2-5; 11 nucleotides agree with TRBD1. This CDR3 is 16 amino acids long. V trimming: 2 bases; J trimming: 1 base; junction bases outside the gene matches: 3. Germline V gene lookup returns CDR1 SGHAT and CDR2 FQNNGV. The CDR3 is CASSLWDRGGQETQYF. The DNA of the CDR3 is TGTGCCAGCAGCTTATGGGACAGGGGGGGCCAAGAGACCCAGTACTTC.

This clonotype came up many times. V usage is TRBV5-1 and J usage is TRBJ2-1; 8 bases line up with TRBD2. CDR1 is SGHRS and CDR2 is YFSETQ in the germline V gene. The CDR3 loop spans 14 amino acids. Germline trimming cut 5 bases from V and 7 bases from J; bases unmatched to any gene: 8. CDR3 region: CASSFAAGENEQFF. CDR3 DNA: TGCGCCAGCAGTTTCGCAGCGGGGGAGAATGAGCAGTTCTTC.

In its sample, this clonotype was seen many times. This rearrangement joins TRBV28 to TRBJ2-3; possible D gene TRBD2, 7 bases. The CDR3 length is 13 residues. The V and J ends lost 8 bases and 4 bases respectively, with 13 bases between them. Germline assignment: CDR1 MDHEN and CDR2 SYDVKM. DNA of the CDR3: TGTGCCAGCGAGGGGGGGAGGGCAGATACGCAGTATTTT. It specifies CASEGGRADTQYF.

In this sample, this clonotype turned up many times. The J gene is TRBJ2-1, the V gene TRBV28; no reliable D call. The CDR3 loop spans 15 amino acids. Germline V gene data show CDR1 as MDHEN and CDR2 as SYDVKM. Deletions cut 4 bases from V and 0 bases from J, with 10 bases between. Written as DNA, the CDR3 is TGTGCCAGCAGTTCCGGAGCAGTCTCCTACAATGAGCAGTTCTTC. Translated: CASSSGAVSYNEQFF.

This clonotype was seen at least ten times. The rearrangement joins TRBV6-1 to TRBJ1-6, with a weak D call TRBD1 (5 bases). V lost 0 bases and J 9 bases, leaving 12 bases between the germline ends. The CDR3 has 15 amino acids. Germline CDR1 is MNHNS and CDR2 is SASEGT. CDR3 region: CASSEAPRVGSPLHF. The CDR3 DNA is TGTGCCAGCAGTGAAGCGCCCAGGGTCGGTTCACCCCTCCACTTT.

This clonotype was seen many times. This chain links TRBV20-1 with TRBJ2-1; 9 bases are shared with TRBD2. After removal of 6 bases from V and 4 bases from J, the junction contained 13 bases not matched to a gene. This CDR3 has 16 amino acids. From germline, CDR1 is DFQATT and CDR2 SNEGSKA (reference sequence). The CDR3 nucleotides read TGCAGTGCCAGGACTGGCGGGGGGGCTTCGTACAATGAGCAGTTCTTC. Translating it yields CSARTGGGASYNEQFF.

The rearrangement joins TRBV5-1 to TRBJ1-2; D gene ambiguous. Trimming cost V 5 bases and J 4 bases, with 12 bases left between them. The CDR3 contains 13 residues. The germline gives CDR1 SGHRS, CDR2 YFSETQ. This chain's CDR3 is CASSSNLAYGYTF. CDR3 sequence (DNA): TGCGCCAGCAGTTCTAATTTAGCCTATGGCTACACCTTC.

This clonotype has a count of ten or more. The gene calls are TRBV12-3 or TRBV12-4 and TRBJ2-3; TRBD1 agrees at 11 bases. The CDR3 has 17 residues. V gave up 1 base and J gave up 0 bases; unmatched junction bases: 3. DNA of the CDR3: TGTGCCAGCAGTTTAGGGACAGGGGGCTCTAGCACAGATACGCAGTATTTT. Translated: CASSLGTGGSSTDTQYF.

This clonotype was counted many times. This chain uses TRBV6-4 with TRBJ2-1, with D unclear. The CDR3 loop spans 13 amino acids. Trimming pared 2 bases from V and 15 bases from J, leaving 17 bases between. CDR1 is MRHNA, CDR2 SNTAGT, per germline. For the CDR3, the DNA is TGTGCCAGCAGTGACACCCCTGAAGGGTTCCCGTTCTTC. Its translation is CASSDTPEGFPFF.

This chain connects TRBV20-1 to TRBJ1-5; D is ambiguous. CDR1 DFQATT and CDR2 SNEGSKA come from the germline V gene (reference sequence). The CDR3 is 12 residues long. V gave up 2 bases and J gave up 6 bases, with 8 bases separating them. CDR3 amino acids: CSARSALQPQHF. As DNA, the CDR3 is TGCAGTGCTAGATCGGCACTTCAGCCCCAGCATTTT.

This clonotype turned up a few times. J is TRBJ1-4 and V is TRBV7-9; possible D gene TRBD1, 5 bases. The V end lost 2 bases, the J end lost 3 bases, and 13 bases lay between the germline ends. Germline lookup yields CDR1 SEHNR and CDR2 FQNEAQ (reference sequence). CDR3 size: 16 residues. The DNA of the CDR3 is TGTGCCAGCAGCTTAAACCCCCGGGGGTCTAATGAAAAACTGTTTTTT. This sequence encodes CASSLNPRGSNEKLFF.

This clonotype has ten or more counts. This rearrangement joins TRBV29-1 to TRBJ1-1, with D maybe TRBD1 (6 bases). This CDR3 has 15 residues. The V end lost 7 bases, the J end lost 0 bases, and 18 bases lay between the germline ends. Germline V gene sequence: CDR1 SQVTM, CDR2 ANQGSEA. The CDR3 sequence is CSAPGVGGMNTEAFF. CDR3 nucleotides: TGCAGCGCCCCAGGGGTTGGGGGGATGAACACTGAAGCTTTCTTT.

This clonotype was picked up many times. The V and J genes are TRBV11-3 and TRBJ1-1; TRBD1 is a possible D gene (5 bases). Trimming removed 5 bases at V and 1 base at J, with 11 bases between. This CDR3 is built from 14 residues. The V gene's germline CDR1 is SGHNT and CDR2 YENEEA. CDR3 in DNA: TGTGCCAGCAGCCCTGGGACTCGGAACACTGAAGCTTTCTTT. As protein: CASSPGTRNTEAFF.